This is a list of T cell receptor beta chains from one sample in a study of T cell repertoires in cytomegalovirus infection. For these TCRs, the target antigens are not known. TCRdb ran MiXCR on the reads and lists one entry per CDR3 protein. The sample lists some 350,000 distinct CDR3 sequences, roughly 34% seen once, with about 14% in the top ten. The specimen was cultured PBMCs, collected from culture after CMV antigen stimulation. Receptors originate from a human donor in good health (CMV status not recorded). Some clones in this sample may be carry-over from other donors' samples. The CDR3 runs from the conserved cysteine through the conserved F or W. Size values are once, few and many counts, or a class for expanded clones, and some rows have none.

>TRBV12-3/TRBV12-4|TRBJ1-4|few
CASSFLATNEKLFF
>TRBV6-6|TRBJ2-1|many
CASSYSWGAGYYNEQFF
>TRBV7-9|TRBJ1-2|-
CARRRGIGRGYTF
>TRBV27|TRBJ1-2|-
CASKVGRDHYGYTF
>TRBV10-2|TRBJ2-1|-
CASSETESSYNEQFF
>TRBV4-3|TRBJ1-1|-
CASSQRRMNTEAFF
>TRBV19|TRBJ2-5|many
CASSLAGSAQETQYF
>TRBV6-2/TRBV6-3|TRBJ2-3|-
CASRLRWLADTQYF
>TRBV7-2|TRBJ2-1|many
CASRKLANEQFF
>TRBV20-1|TRBJ2-1|-
CSAGLTSGAYNEQFF
>TRBV5-4|TRBJ2-3|-
CASSARLAPWGTDTQYF
>TRBV28|TRBJ2-1|once
CASRYGNEQFF
>TRBV12-3/TRBV12-4|TRBJ1-3|-
CASSQGVRPGNTIYF
>TRBV6-5|TRBJ1-5|-
CASSYSSGGEPQHF
>TRBV5-1|TRBJ1-1|-
CASSLSVPNTEAFF
>TRBV7-2|TRBJ1-5|-
CASSLGFTGVNQPQHF
>TRBV6-8|TRBJ1-5|-
CAVPGQGVQPQHF
>TRBV7-6|TRBJ2-3|-
CASRLGTRYTDTQYF
>TRBV27|TRBJ1-5|few
CASSSIRGEFNQPQHF
>TRBV20-1|TRBJ2-1|few
CSAPIRMRTGRYYNEQFF
>TRBV4-2|TRBJ2-6|few
CASSQKRDSGANVLTF
>TRBV29-1|TRBJ2-3|-
CSGDTGGSTDTQYF
>TRBV10-3|TRBJ2-3|once
CAIKMADTQYF
>TRBV6-6|TRBJ1-2|few
CASRRSRTAGLYGYTF
>TRBV25-1|TRBJ2-2|-
CASSVTDGSNTGELFF
>TRBV28|TRBJ2-7|few
CASSAYRDETYEQYF
>TRBV7-2|TRBJ2-3|-
CASSRRAYRDTDTQYF
>TRBV18|TRBJ2-7|few
CASSPPIRVPRGEQYF
>TRBV20-1|TRBJ2-7|few
CSAAGESYEQYF
>TRBV4-1|TRBJ2-7|few
CASSQGGLAGEFEQYF
>TRBV28|TRBJ2-7|-
CASMGGSYEQYF
>TRBV7-2|TRBJ1-1|few
CASSFSGLGGTEAFF
>TRBV7-2|TRBJ2-3|many
CASSFRTSGRGTDTQYF
>TRBV9|TRBJ2-7|once
CASSADRGGLYEQYF
>TRBV7-3|TRBJ2-1|many
CASSLGLAGSSYNEQFF
>TRBV6-2/TRBV6-3|TRBJ2-3|-
CASSYSASGITDTQYF
>TRBV4-1|TRBJ2-4|-
CASSLGFTDRGLNIQYF
>TRBV7-2|TRBJ2-6|few
CASSFAETGANVLTF
>TRBV10-3|TRBJ2-1|-
CAISDESLRDNEQFF
>TRBV28|TRBJ2-4|-
CASSLRSGYLAKNIQYF
>TRBV18|TRBJ2-5|-
CASSPGLAGVGGQTQYF
>TRBV5-4|TRBJ2-3|-
CASSFPGTYEQYF
>TRBV7-3|TRBJ2-3|few
CASSPGPSVTDTQYF